Presented here are 10 T cell receptor beta chains from one specimen sequenced in a study of blood T cells in healthy people across ages. The second PCR ran roughly 6 to 11 cycles with a sample-barcoded 5' primer and J-beta primers. TCRdb analysed the 5' RACE reads with MiXCR anew, one entry per CDR3 protein. This table has around 1,000,000 distinct CDR3 sequences, around 25% appearing once. The same data also contributed to another study, on T cells of mothers and their children.

The sequenced sample was blood. These receptors all come from a girl aged 2 to 9 in good health.

The rearrangement joins TRBV12-3 or TRBV12-4 to TRBJ2-1, with 8 bases fitting TRBD1. Losses at the gene ends were 7 bases for V and 6 bases for J; bases not matched to a gene: 17. The CDR3 extends over 17 amino acids. The CDR3 loop reads CASTQDRVTIPGNEQFF. The CDR3 nucleotides read TGTGCCAGCACCCAGGACAGGGTGACTATTCCCGGCAATGAGCAGTTCTTC.

This clonotype was counted only a few times. The CDR3 loop reads CASTRENYGYTF. The CDR3 nucleotides read TGTGCCAGCACGCGGGAAAACTATGGCTACACCTTC. The chain combines TRBV6-1 with TRBJ1-2, with D hard to call. Trimming took off 7 bases at V and 2 bases at J, with 8 bases between the two ends. CDR3 length: 12 amino acids. Germline CDR1 reads MNHNS; CDR2 reads SASEGT.

This clonotype was seen only a few times. Germline and junction disagree at one end, which may indicate a read error. This CDR3 reads CSATLTGSLYGQYF. The CDR3 nucleotides are TGCAGTGCTACCCTAACGGGGTCACTCTACGGGCAGTACTTC. The rearrangement links TRBV20-1 to TRBJ2-7; a weak D match, TRBD2 (5 bases). CDR3 length: 14 residues. The germline V gene encodes CDR1 DFQATT and CDR2 SNEGSKA (reference sequence).

This clonotype was detected only once. At one boundary the junction diverges from the germline segment, which might be a read error. The chain is built from TRBV5-1 and TRBJ2-3, with D possibly matching TRBD2 (5 bases). The CDR3 loop spans 13 amino acids. Germline CDR1 SGHRS, CDR2 YFSETQ. As DNA, the CDR3 is TGCGCCAGCAACTTGGTACTAGCAGATACGCAGTATTTT. Translating it yields CASNLVLADTQYF.

The chain joins TRBV6-5 to TRBJ1-2; 8 bases line up with TRBD1. There are 16 residues in the CDR3. Germline CDR1 is MNHEY and CDR2 is SVGAGI. J was trimmed by 3 bases and V by 1 base; bases with no gene match: 7. CDR3 sequence: CASSYFSSTGDYGYTF. The CDR3, as DNA: TGTGCCAGCAGTTACTTTTCATCGACAGGGGACTATGGCTACACCTTC.

This clonotype was observed a few times. The chain carries TRBV6-2 or TRBV6-3 and TRBJ2-5, with 9 positions matching TRBD1. The J call could be wrong; TRBJ2-7 is a better fit for the DNA end. Germline V lookup: CDR1 MNHEY, CDR2 SVGEGT. CDR3 length: 15 residues. The CDR3 nucleotides are TGTGCCAGCTTAGTTTTGGGGACAGGGTTCTACGAGCAGTACTTC. Its protein product is CASLVLGTGFYEQYF.

This clonotype has a handful of counts. CDR3: CSTASTAGYTF. The CDR3 DNA reads as TGCAGTACAGCAAGTACGGCAGGCTACACCTTC. This sequence joins TRBV29-1 and TRBJ1-2; D is unclear. This CDR3 is built from 11 residues. CDR1 and CDR2 (germline): SQVTM, ANQGSEA.

The chain employs TRBV4-1 and TRBJ2-4, with D perhaps TRBD2 (5 bases). The length of the CDR3 is 12 residues. The germline V and J ends were trimmed by 0 bases and 9 bases, with 6 bases remaining between them. Germline CDR1 MGHRA, CDR2 YSYEKL. The CDR3 bases are TGCGCCAGCAGCCAAGATGCGGGCATTCAGTACTTC. It specifies CASSQDAGIQYF.

The V gene is TRBV28, the J gene TRBJ2-5; 7 nucleotides match TRBD1. Gene TRBJ2-7 matches the end of the DNA better, so the J call may be wrong. The CDR3 covers 14 residues. CDR1 is MDHEN and CDR2 is SYDVKM in the germline V gene. CDR3 region: CASSLRDSIYEQYF. CDR3 DNA sequence: TGTGCCAGCAGTTTAAGGGACAGCATCTACGAGCAGTACTTC.

This clonotype was recorded a few times. The rearrangement joins TRBV10-3 to TRBJ2-5; D possibly matches TRBD1 or TRBD2 (5 bases each). CDR3 length: 20 residues. Trimming removed 0 bases from V and 0 bases from J, with 23 bases in between. CDR1 is ENHRY and CDR2 is SYGVKD in the germline V gene. The CDR3 DNA reads as TGTGCCATCAGTGAGTCGAGTCACGATGTTGGTGAGGGGTACCAAGAGACCCAGTACTTC. Translation: CAISESSHDVGEGYQETQYF.